Listed below are T cell receptor beta chains from one sample, sequenced in a study of T cells after yellow fever vaccination. TCRdb re-called the 5' RACE reads through MiXCR, storing one row per CDR3 protein. This sample has 200,000 to 250,000 distinct CDR3 sequences; 6.5% to 8.5% occur once, and the top ten carry more than 0.8%. The sequencing here drew on CD4+ T cells sorted from PBMCs, taken 15 days after the yellow fever booster vaccination. The origin of the receptors is a man between 25 and 39 years old who received the YFV17D yellow fever vaccine. The CDR3 runs from the conserved cysteine through the conserved F or W. D genes are given only for firm matches.

D gene: TRBD1
J gene: TRBJ1-4
V gene: TRBV5-1
CDR3 protein: CASSRDRATNEKLFF

D gene: -
J gene: TRBJ2-7
V gene: TRBV29-1
CDR3 protein: CSGGFGDYEQYF

D gene: -
J gene: TRBJ2-7
V gene: TRBV20-1
CDR3 protein: CSARDPRDSPYEQYF

D gene: TRBD2
J gene: TRBJ2-3
V gene: TRBV5-6
CDR3 protein: CASSWRGGSFDTQYF

D gene: -
J gene: TRBJ2-7
V gene: TRBV30
CDR3 protein: CAWRRSDFLYEQYF

D gene: TRBD2
J gene: TRBJ2-3
V gene: TRBV11-3
CDR3 protein: CASSRTSGRGTDTQYF

D gene: -
J gene: TRBJ2-7
V gene: TRBV7-3
CDR3 protein: CASSIDRGGGYEQYF

D gene: TRBD2
J gene: TRBJ2-2
V gene: TRBV11-2
CDR3 protein: CASSSSSPRTSGTGELFF

D gene: -
J gene: TRBJ2-7
V gene: TRBV25-1
CDR3 protein: CAGSDLGYEQYF

D gene: -
J gene: TRBJ2-7
V gene: TRBV7-7
CDR3 protein: CASSLSYTNEQYF

D gene: -
J gene: TRBJ2-5
V gene: TRBV15
CDR3 protein: CATSRRPWTSQETQYF

D gene: TRBD2
J gene: TRBJ2-1
V gene: TRBV7-2
CDR3 protein: CASSRRLAGWNNEQFF

D gene: TRBD2
J gene: TRBJ2-3
V gene: TRBV12-3/TRBV12-4
CDR3 protein: CASSLEEGTSGLTDTQYF

D gene: TRBD2
J gene: TRBJ2-1
V gene: TRBV7-2
CDR3 protein: CASSLVLAGGGEQFF

D gene: TRBD2
J gene: TRBJ2-1
V gene: TRBV6-1
CDR3 protein: CASTRLAGDEQFF

D gene: -
J gene: TRBJ2-7
V gene: TRBV2
CDR3 protein: CASSNWYEQYF

D gene: -
J gene: TRBJ1-4
V gene: TRBV6-5
CDR3 protein: CASSMGPGGEKLFF